This T cell receptor beta chain derives from a study of neurological immune-mediated disorders. V lost 7 bases, J lost 6 bases, and 15 bases lay in between. The CDR3 has 13 amino acids. The table lists this clonotype with many counts. TCRdb itself ran the 5' RACE reads through MiXCR, one entry per CDR3 protein. The sample carries around 37,000 distinct CDR3 sequences, roughly an eighth recorded once. Material: PBMCs. The chain recombines TRBV12-3 or TRBV12-4 with TRBJ1-1; D possibly corresponds to TRBD1 (6 bases). The sequence was collected from a woman aged 50 to 60 with HTLV-1-associated myelopathy (HAM/TSP). The CDR3 coding sequence is TGTGCCAGCACCCTAGGGGGGGCGTCTGAAGCTTTCTTT. Translated: CASTLGGASEAFF.